Each of the 8 T cell receptor beta chains below was sequenced from the same sample in a study of shared clonotypes between healthy human individuals (dated by TCRdb to the early 2020s). The library was made by the immunoSEQ multiplex PCR assay. TCRdb re-hosts the immuneACCESS table, in-frame sequences only. Its copies lack some clones; in the studies checked, an unresolved V gene accounts for under half of them, and the cause for the rest is not known. Present in this sample are 2 million to 2.5 million clones, more than 80% of which were seen just once. Around 0.4% of the sample belongs to the ten largest clones. What was sequenced was naive CD4+ T cells from PBMCs. Read against the paper, the sample's cell subset or site label means: CD45RA+ positively selected. The receptors shown here come from a man between 18 and 29 years old in good health. Some clones in this sample may be carry-over from other donors' samples.

This chain uses TRBV7-2 with TRBJ1-4; D gene unclear. V lost 5 bases and J lost 8, with 21 bases in between. The CDR3 has 16 residues. The V gene's germline CDR1 is SGHTA and CDR2 FQGNSA. The CDR3 DNA sequence: TGTGCCAGCAGCACGCGGACCCACCCCGGAGGGGAAAAACTGTTTTTT. It encodes CASSTRTHPGGEKLFF.

On this clone itself: The same CDR3 is also encoded by other DNA sequences in this sample. The chain is built from TRBV5-1 and TRBJ1-2, with D possibly being TRBD1 (6 bases). The CDR3 contains 14 residues. Germline V gene lookup returns CDR1 SGHRS and CDR2 YFSETQ. V was clipped by 0 bases and J by 1 base, with 7 bases between them. CDR3 loop: CASSLGTDNYGYTF. CDR3 nucleotides: TGCGCCAGCAGCTTGGGGACAGATAACTATGGCTACACCTTC.

This clone has just one count. V is TRBV30 and J is TRBJ1-2; 8 bases are shared with TRBD1. The CDR3 extends over 13 amino acids. Losses at the gene ends were 6 bases for V and 8 bases for J; bases not matched to a gene: 11. Germline V gene sequence: CDR1 GTSNPN, CDR2 SVGIG (reference sequence). The CDR3 nucleotides are TGTGCCTGCCCGGGACAGGTCCGCAGGGGCTACACCTTC. Its protein is CACPGQVRRGYTF.

The chain joins TRBV4-3 to TRBJ2-2; 12 positions match TRBD1. Trimming removed 4 bases from V and 6 bases from J; junction bases left unmatched: 12. This CDR3 spans 18 amino acids. Germline values: CDR1 LGHNA, CDR2 YSLEER. The DNA for the CDR3 is TGCGCCAGCAGCCTCCACACTCCGGGACAGGGGGCGTCCGGGGAGCTGTTTTTT. Amino acids: CASSLHTPGQGASGELFF.

The V and J genes are TRBV7-3 and TRBJ2-1, with D unclear. The V and J ends lost 6 bases and 5 bases respectively, with 14 bases between them. The CDR3 has 14 residues. Germline V gene sequence: CDR1 SGHTA, CDR2 FQGTGA. In DNA form, the CDR3 reads TGTGCCAGCAGTCCTACTGCCGGTCACAATGAGCAGTTCTTC. Translated, it gives CASSPTAGHNEQFF.

The chain employs TRBV28 and TRBJ1-2; 7 bases align to TRBD1. Germline CDR1 and CDR2: MDHEN and SYDVKM. CDR3 length: 13 residues. J was trimmed by 2 bases and V by 10 bases; bases with no gene match: 7. CDR3 DNA sequence: TGTGCCATTCTTTCGGGACAGAACTATGGCTACACCTTC. Amino acid sequence: CAILSGQNYGYTF.

V is TRBV7-9 and J is TRBJ2-7; TRBD2 aligns across 13 bases. The CDR3 is 19 residues long. Germline CDR1 is SEHNR and CDR2 is FQNEAQ (reference sequence). Losses at the gene ends were 5 bases for V and 0 bases for J; bases not matched to a gene: 13. This CDR3 is CASSPPTGLAGTSSYEQYF. The CDR3, as DNA: TGTGCCAGCAGCCCACCGACGGGACTAGCGGGAACCAGCTCCTACGAGCAGTACTTC.

The rearrangement links TRBV28 to TRBJ2-3, with D perhaps matching TRBD2 (5 bases). The ends were cut back, 4 bases at V and 2 bases at J, with 16 bases in the middle. Germline V gene data show CDR1 as MDHEN and CDR2 as SYDVKM. The CDR3 runs 16 residues. The CDR3 region is CASSSQRTTSTDTQYF. Here the CDR3 DNA reads TGTGCCAGCAGTTCCCAGCGGACGACCTCCACAGATACGCAGTATTTT.